This TCR beta chain was sequenced for a study of blood T cell repertoires in COVID-19. Germline lookup yields CDR1 KGHDR and CDR2 SFDVKD. Trimming removed 4 bases from V and 2 bases from J, with 11 bases in between. The length of the CDR3 is 15 residues. Measured with immunoSEQ multiplex PCR; TCRdb has only the in-frame clones, and not every one. The table includes 65,000 to 90,000 clones, approximately 90% detected once. The material sequenced was peripheral blood. The clonotype comes from a human donor in a cohort sampled during active COVID-19. The rearrangement uses TRBV24-1 and TRBJ1-5; weak D call: TRBD1 (6 bases). CDR3 residues: CATSDGGAGNQPQHF. The CDR3 nucleotides read TGTGCCACCAGTGACGGGGGGGCCGGCAATCAGCCCCAGCATTTT.